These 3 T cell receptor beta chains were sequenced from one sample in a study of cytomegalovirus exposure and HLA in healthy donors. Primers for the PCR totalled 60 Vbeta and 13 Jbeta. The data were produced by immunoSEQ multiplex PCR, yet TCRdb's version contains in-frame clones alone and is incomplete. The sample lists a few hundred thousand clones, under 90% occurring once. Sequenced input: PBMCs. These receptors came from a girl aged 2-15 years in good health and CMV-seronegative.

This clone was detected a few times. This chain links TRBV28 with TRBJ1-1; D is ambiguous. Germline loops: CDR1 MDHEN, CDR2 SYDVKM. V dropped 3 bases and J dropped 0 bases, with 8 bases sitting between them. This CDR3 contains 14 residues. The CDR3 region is CASSLAVMNTEAFF. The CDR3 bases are TGTGCCAGCAGTTTGGCAGTCATGAACACTGAAGCTTTCTTT.

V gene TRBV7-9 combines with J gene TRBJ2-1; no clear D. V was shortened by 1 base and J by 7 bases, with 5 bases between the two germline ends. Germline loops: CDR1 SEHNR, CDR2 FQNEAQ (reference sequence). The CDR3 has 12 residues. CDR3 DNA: TGTGCCAGCAGCTTAGTTGTAAATGAGCAGTTCTTC. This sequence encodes CASSLVVNEQFF.

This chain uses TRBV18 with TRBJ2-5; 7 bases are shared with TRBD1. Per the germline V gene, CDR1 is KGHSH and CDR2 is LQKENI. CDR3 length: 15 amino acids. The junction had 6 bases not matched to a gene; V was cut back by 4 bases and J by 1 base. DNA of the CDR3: TGTGCCAGCTCACATTTCGACAGGGTCCAAGAGACCCAGTACTTC. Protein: CASSHFDRVQETQYF. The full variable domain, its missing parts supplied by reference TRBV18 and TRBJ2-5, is NAGVMQNPRHLVRRRGQEARLRCSPMKGHSHVYWYRQLPEEGLKFMVYLQKENIIDESGMPKERFSAEFPKEGPSILRIQQVVRGDSAAYFCASSHFDRVQETQYFGPGTRLLVL.